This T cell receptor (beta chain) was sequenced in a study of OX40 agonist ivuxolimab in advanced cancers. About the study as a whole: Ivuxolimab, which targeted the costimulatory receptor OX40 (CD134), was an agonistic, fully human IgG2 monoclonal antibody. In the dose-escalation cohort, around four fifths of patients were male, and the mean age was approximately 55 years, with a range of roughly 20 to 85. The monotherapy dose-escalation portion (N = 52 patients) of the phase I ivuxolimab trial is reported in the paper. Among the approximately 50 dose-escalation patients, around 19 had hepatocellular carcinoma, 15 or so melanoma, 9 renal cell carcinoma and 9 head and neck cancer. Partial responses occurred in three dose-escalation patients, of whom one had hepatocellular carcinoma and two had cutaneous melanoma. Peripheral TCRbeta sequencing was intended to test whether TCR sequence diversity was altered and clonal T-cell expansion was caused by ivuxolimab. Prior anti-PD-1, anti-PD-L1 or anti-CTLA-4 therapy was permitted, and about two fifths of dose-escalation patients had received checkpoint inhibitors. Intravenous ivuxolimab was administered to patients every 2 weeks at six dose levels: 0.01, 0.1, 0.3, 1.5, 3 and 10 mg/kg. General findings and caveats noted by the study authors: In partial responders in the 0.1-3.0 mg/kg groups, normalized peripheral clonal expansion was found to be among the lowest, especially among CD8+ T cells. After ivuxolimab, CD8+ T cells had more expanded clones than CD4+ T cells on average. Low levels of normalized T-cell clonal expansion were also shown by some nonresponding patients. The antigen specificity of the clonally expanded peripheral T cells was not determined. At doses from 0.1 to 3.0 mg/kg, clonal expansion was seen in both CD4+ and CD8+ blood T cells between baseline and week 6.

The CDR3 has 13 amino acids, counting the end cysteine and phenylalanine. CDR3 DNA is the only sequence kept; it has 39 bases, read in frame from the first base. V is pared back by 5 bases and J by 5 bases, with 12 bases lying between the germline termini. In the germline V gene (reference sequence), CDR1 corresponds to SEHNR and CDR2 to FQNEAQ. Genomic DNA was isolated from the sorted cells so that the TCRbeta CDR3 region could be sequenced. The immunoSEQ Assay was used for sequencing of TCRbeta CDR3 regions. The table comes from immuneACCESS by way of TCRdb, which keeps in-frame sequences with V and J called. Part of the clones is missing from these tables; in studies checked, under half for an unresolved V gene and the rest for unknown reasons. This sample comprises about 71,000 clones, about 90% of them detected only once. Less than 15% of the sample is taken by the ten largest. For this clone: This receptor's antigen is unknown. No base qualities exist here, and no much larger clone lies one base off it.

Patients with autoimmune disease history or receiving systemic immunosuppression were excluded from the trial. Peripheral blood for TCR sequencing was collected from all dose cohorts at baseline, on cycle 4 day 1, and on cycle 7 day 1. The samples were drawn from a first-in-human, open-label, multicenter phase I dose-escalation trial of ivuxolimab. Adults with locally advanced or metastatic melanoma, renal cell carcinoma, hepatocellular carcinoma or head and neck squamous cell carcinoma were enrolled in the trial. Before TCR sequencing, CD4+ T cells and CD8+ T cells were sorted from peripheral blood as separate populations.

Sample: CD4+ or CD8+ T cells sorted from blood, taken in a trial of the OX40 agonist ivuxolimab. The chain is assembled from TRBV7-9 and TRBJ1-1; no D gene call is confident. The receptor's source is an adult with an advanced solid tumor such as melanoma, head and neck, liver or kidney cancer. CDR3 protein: CASSPPGGTEAFF. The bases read TGTGCCAGCAGCCCCCCGGGAGGAACTGAAGCTTTCTTT.